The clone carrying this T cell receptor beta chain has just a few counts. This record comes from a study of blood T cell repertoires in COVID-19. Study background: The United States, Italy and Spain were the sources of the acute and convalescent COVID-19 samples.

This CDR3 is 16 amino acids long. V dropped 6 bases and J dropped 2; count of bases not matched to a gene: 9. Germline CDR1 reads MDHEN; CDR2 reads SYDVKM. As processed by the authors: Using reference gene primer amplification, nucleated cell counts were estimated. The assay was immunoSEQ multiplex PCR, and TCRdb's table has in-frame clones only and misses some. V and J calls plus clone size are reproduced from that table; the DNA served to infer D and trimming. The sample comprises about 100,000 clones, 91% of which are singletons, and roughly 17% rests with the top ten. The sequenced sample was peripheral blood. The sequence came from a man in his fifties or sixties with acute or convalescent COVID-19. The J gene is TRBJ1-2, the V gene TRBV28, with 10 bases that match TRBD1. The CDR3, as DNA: TGTGCCAGCAGCCCGGGACAGGGGCCGACCAACTATGGCTACACCTTC. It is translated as CASSPGQGPTNYGYTF.